A single sample is the source of the 5 T cell receptor beta chains below, sequenced in a study of naive and memory T cell subsets. An equimolar mix of two oligonucleotides served as the beta constant-region primer for TRBC1 and TRBC2. TCRdb ran MiXCR on the UMI-ligation and nested PCR reads and lists one entry per CDR3 protein. This sample yields about 85,000 distinct CDR3 sequences, of which less than 15% are seen a single time; 0.9% to 1% belongs to the top ten. The specimen was central memory CD4+ T cells from blood. The receptor set was obtained from a human donor in good health.

The chain carries TRBV29-1 and TRBJ2-7; unclear D gene. V shed 4 bases and J shed 2 bases, with 15 bases lying between them. The germline V gene has CDR1 SQVTM and CDR2 ANQGSEA. CDR3 length: 14 amino acids. Here the CDR3 DNA reads TGCAGCGTTGTAAGTGTCAGCTCAACCTACGAGCAGTACTTC. Protein sequence: CSVVSVSSTYEQYF.

The V gene is TRBV6-5, the J gene TRBJ1-1, with unresolved D. The length of the CDR3 is 14 residues. V lost 2 bases and J 4 bases, leaving 11 bases between the germline ends. The germline CDR1 and CDR2 sequences are MNHEY and SVGAGI. The CDR3 nucleotides read TGTGCCAGCAGTTACCTCACTGACATCACTGAAGCTTTCTTT. Translating it yields CASSYLTDITEAFF.

This clonotype was found a few times. CDR3 residues: CSAPDRADEAFF. The CDR3 DNA reads as TGCAGTGCACCTGACAGGGCAGATGAAGCTTTCTTT. The chain carries TRBV20-1 and TRBJ1-1; 7 positions match TRBD1. In germline, CDR1 is DFQATT, CDR2 SNEGSKA (reference sequence). V was clipped by 6 bases and J by 7 bases; unmatched bases: 8. The CDR3 totals 12 residues.

This clonotype was picked up many times. This chain connects TRBV24-1 to TRBJ2-5; perhaps D is TRBD1 or TRBD2 (5 bases each). Germline CDR1 is KGHDR and CDR2 is SFDVKD. The CDR3 consists of 15 residues. V lost 0 bases and J 2 bases, leaving 9 bases between the germline ends. CDR3 coding DNA: TGTGCCACCAGTGATTTGGGGACGGGACAAGAGACCCAGTACTTC. Translated: CATSDLGTGQETQYF.

The CDR3 loop reads CASRGGGSYNEQFF. DNA for the CDR3: TGTGCCAGCAGGGGGGGAGGCAGTTACAATGAGCAGTTCTTC. The rearrangement joins TRBV11-2 to TRBJ2-1; D may be TRBD2 (6 bases). CDR3 length: 14 residues. V was cut by 6 bases and J by 4 bases, with 13 bases left in between. The germline V gene encodes CDR1 SGHAT and CDR2 FQNNGV. The entire variable domain, with the rest obtained from reference TRBV11-2 and TRBJ2-1, is as follows: EAGVAQSPRYKIIEKRQSVAFWCNPISGHATLYWYQQILGQGPKLLIQFQNNGVVDDSQLPKDRFSAERLKGVDSTLKIQPAKLEDSAVYLCASRGGGSYNEQFFGPGTRLTVL.